Below, 18 T cell receptor beta chains from the same sample are listed, as sequenced in a study of memory CD4+ T cells and cytomegalovirus serostatus. Using immunoSEQ multiplex PCR, the repertoire was profiled, and TCRdb retains in-frame clones only, with some absent. The sample lists 80,000 to 100,000 clones; about 80% were seen once. Single viable CD3+CD4+CD8-CD45RO+ cells were sorted as the memory CD4+ T cells. Sequencing was performed on memory CD4+ T cells from blood. These receptors originate from an adult in good health and CMV-seropositive.

The CDR3 reads CASSSPRLAGVHEQYF. CDR3 DNA: TGTGCCAGCAGCTCCCCCCGACTAGCGGGAGTTCACGAGCAGTACTTC. The J gene is TRBJ2-7, the V gene TRBV13; TRBD2 agrees at 12 bases. V was clipped by 4 bases and J by 5 bases; unmatched bases: 9. Germline values: CDR1 PRHDT, CDR2 FYEKMQ (reference sequence). The CDR3 covers 16 residues.

This clone has just a few counts. The chain couples TRBV14 to TRBJ2-2, with a tentative D call TRBD1 (5 bases). CDR1 and CDR2 from the germline V gene are SGHDN and FVKESK. The V end lost 5 bases, the J end lost 4 bases, and 14 bases lay between the germline ends. The CDR3 runs 15 residues. In nucleotides, the CDR3 is TGTGCCAGCAGCTGGGGCAGGTCGGGCACCGGGGAGCTGTTTTTT. Its protein product is CASSWGRSGTGELFF.

This clone appeared a single time. The V gene is TRBV28, the J gene TRBJ2-7, with 9 bases lining up with TRBD1. The V segment lost 5 bases and the J segment 2 bases; nucleotides outside the gene matches: 16. The CDR3 totals 18 residues. The germline V gene encodes CDR1 MDHEN and CDR2 SYDVKM. CDR3 amino acids: CASSVFGAGQGSPYEQYF. Here the CDR3 DNA reads TGTGCCAGCAGTGTTTTTGGGGCGGGACAGGGATCCCCCTACGAGCAGTACTTC.

The chain couples TRBV11-3 to TRBJ2-1; 7 bases agree with TRBD2. CDR1 and CDR2 (germline): SGHNT, YENEEA. V trimming: 5 bases; J trimming: 9 bases; junction bases outside the gene matches: 7. The CDR3 has 13 amino acids. This chain's CDR3 is CASSPAGEGEQFF. The DNA for the CDR3 is TGTGCCAGCAGCCCCGCGGGAGAAGGTGAGCAGTTCTTC.

The chain recombines TRBV6-1 with TRBJ1-2; D remains unclear. The V end was cut by 6 bases, the J end by 8 bases, with 10 bases between. This CDR3 region has 11 residues. Germline loops: CDR1 MNHNS, CDR2 SASEGT. This CDR3 is CASSGKIGYTF. The CDR3 coding sequence is TGTGCCAGCAGCGGGAAAATAGGCTACACCTTC.

The count of this clone is one. This sequence joins TRBV7-8 and TRBJ2-2, with TRBD2 identical over 10 bases. The junction had 6 bases not matched to a gene; V was cut back by 3 bases and J by 2 bases. Germline V gives CDR1 SGHVS, CDR2 FQNEAQ. This CDR3 is built from 17 residues. The CDR3, as DNA: TGTGCCAGCAGCTTCCCTAGCGGGGGTATTAACACCGGGGAGCTGTTTTTT. Residues: CASSFPSGGINTGELFF.

The rearrangement uses TRBV11-3 and TRBJ2-3; D is possibly TRBD1 or TRBD2 (5 bases each). The ends were cut back, 5 bases at V and 2 bases at J, with 11 bases in the middle. Germline V gene sequence: CDR1 SGHNT, CDR2 YENEEA. The CDR3 spans 14 residues. The CDR3 DNA reads as TGTGCCAGCAGCCCGGGACCTTCCACAGATACGCAGTATTTT. This encodes CASSPGPSTDTQYF.

The CDR3 here is CASSPGQGSTEAFF. CDR3 DNA sequence: TGTGCCAGCTCACCAGGACAGGGAAGCACTGAAGCTTTCTTT. The V call is TRBV18, the J call TRBJ1-1; 8 bases align to TRBD1. The CDR3 covers 14 residues. Germline V CDR1 and CDR2: KGHSH, LQKENI. V dropped 2 bases and J dropped 4; count of bases not matched to a gene: 3.

The chain uses TRBV7-3 and TRBJ2-1, with D possibly being TRBD2 (5 bases). The V gene lost 5 bases and the J gene lost 9 bases, with 17 bases spanning the gap. Germline V lookup: CDR1 SGHTA, CDR2 FQGTGA. The CDR3 length is 14 residues. The CDR3 region has the DNA TGTGCCAGCAGCCTCCGTACTAGTTTTGGTGAGCAGTTCTTC. Protein sequence: CASSLRTSFGEQFF.

The V call is TRBV7-6, the J call TRBJ2-7, with TRBD1 matching 12 bases. The CDR3 has 18 residues. The V segment lost 6 bases and the J segment 2 bases; nucleotides outside the gene matches: 14. Germline values: CDR1 SGHVS, CDR2 FNYEAQ. This CDR3 is CASSPNRDRGLVTYEQYF. CDR3 DNA: TGTGCCAGCAGTCCCAACCGGGACAGGGGGCTGGTAACCTACGAGCAGTACTTC.

The gene calls are TRBV5-1 and TRBJ2-5; D possibly matches TRBD1 or TRBD2 (5 bases each). Germline V CDR1 and CDR2: SGHRS, YFSETQ. This CDR3 spans 15 amino acids. V dropped 3 bases and J dropped 4 bases, with 16 bases sitting between them. CDR3 DNA: TGCGCCAGCAGCTCGACACATCCTGGGGGAGAGACCCAGTACTTC. It is translated as CASSSTHPGGETQYF.

The chain carries TRBV5-4 and TRBJ2-1; 9 bases map to TRBD2. J lost 0 bases, V lost 0 bases, and 1 base had no gene match. The CDR3 sequence is 16 residues long. Germline CDR1 is SGHNT and CDR2 is YYREEE (reference sequence). CDR3 residues: CASSLGGRGSYNEQFF. CDR3 in DNA: TGTGCCAGCAGCTTGGGCGGGAGGGGCTCCTACAATGAGCAGTTCTTC. The whole variable domain, remainder taken from reference TRBV5-4 and TRBJ2-1, is ETGVTQSPTHLIKTRGQQVTLRCSSQSGHNTVSWYQQALGQGPQFIFQYYREEENGRGNFPPRFSGLQFPNYSSELNVNALELDDSALYLCASSLGGRGSYNEQFFGPGTRLTVL.

The rearrangement links TRBV19 to TRBJ2-4, with TRBD1 matching 7 bases. The germline V gene has CDR1 LNHDA and CDR2 SQIVND (reference sequence). The CDR3 loop spans 18 amino acids. V shed 3 bases and J 1 base; nucleotides not matched to a gene: 12. CDR3: CASSMTGNLVEAKNIQYF. CDR3 in DNA: TGTGCCAGTAGTATGACAGGGAACCTAGTTGAGGCCAAAAACATTCAGTACTTC.

The rearrangement links TRBV6-6 to TRBJ1-4; D remains unclear. The CDR3 runs 15 residues. V shed 3 bases and J shed 0 bases, with 8 bases lying between them. Germline CDR1 and CDR2: MNHNY and SVGAGI (reference sequence). CDR3 DNA sequence: TGTGCCAGCAGTTATTTTGGATCAACTAATGAAAAACTGTTTTTT. Amino acids: CASSYFGSTNEKLFF.

Relative to its sample, this clone is medium-sized. The rearrangement joins TRBV7-2 to TRBJ1-5, with D unclear. This CDR3 comprises 13 residues. The V gene's germline CDR1 is SGHTA and CDR2 FQGNSA. The ends were cut back, 2 bases at V and 3 bases at J, with 5 bases in the middle. This CDR3 is CASSLSANQPQHF. The CDR3 region has the DNA TGTGCCAGCAGCTTAAGCGCCAATCAGCCCCAGCATTTT.

V gene TRBV29-1 combines with J gene TRBJ1-1, with 8 bases that match TRBD1. The germline CDR1 and CDR2 sequences are SQVTM and ANQGSEA. The CDR3 contains 12 residues. V dropped 4 bases and J dropped 10; count of bases not matched to a gene: 8. This CDR3 is CSVGLADRAAFF. As DNA, the CDR3 is TGCAGCGTTGGACTCGCGGACAGGGCAGCTTTCTTT.

The chain carries TRBV11-2 and TRBJ2-2, with 12 bases aligning to TRBD2. The CDR3 is made up of 17 amino acids. Germline lookup yields CDR1 SGHAT and CDR2 FQNNGV. The V gene end was trimmed by 5 bases and the J gene end by 7 bases; junction bases not matched to a gene: 11. The CDR3 region is CASSPGLAGGPGGELFF. The CDR3 nucleotides are TGTGCCAGCAGCCCCGGTCTAGCGGGAGGGCCGGGCGGGGAGCTGTTTTTT.

This chain joins TRBV28 and TRBJ2-3; D ambiguous. CDR1 MDHEN and CDR2 SYDVKM come from the germline V gene. Trimming left V 6 bases short and J 6 bases short, with 7 bases between. This CDR3 is 11 amino acids long. The DNA of the CDR3 is TGTGCCAGCAGCGACTCGGATACGCAGTATTTT. Protein sequence: CASSDSDTQYF.